The rows below give T cell receptor beta chains drawn from one sample of a study of beta chain features in type 1 diabetes. Using immunoSEQ multiplex PCR, the repertoire was profiled, and TCRdb retains in-frame clones only, with some absent. Of some 410,000 clones listed, about 10% are singletons. The source material was naive CD4+ T cells from blood. The receptor source for this set is a woman under 30 in good health. Both conserved end residues are part of each CDR3. D genes are given only for firm matches. The size entry is marked missing in some rows and otherwise reads once, few, many or a size class.

clone_size	j_call	cdr3_length	v_call	d_call	cdr3_nt	cdr3_aa
few	TRBJ1-2	15	TRBV19	-	TGTGCCGCCACGCATGGGGTAGAGTCTAACTATGGCTACACCTTC	CAATHGVESNYGYTF
few	TRBJ2-7	13	TRBV29-1	-	TGCAGCGTTTTAGACCGTTTTTCTTACGAGCAGTACTTC	CSVLDRFSYEQYF
few	TRBJ2-7	13	TRBV9	TRBD2	TGTGCCAGCAGCGCGAGCGGGAGCTACGAGCAGTACTTC	CASSASGSYEQYF
-	TRBJ2-5	15	TRBV7-9	TRBD1	TGTGCCAGCGGCCGGGACAGAGGCCTCCAAGAGACCCAGTACTTC	CASGRDRGLQETQYF
many	TRBJ2-5	14	TRBV29-1	-	TGCAGCGTTCTGGGGACTTCAGCGTCAGAGACCCAGTACTTC	CSVLGTSASETQYF
-	TRBJ1-1	14	TRBV5-1	TRBD1	TGCGCCAGCAGCGGGACAGGGATCGACACTGAAGCTTTCTTT	CASSGTGIDTEAFF
-	TRBJ1-2	13	TRBV7-2	TRBD1	TGTGCCAGCAGCTTAAACAGGGGTGGCGGCTACACCTTC	CASSLNRGGGYTF
few	TRBJ2-7	13	TRBV7-2	TRBD2	TGTGCCAGCACCCTTAGCGGGAGGCGCGAGCAGTACTTC	CASTLSGRREQYF
few	TRBJ1-4	15	TRBV7-2	-	TGTGCCAGCAGCTTAGGGACAGCAACTAATGAAAAACTGTTTTTT	CASSLGTATNEKLFF
-	TRBJ1-4	16	TRBV14	-	TGTGCCAGCAGCCAAACCGGGACCCATGGAAATGAAAAACTGTTTTTT	CASSQTGTHGNEKLFF
few	TRBJ1-1	11	TRBV5-1	-	TGCGCCAGCTCTCTCAACACTGAAGCTTTCTTT	CASSLNTEAFF
few	TRBJ2-1	16	TRBV9	-	TGTGCCAGCAGCGTAGTGAGCGGAGGGACGCGGGGTGAGCAGTTCTTC	CASSVVSGGTRGEQFF
few	TRBJ2-7	15	TRBV7-6	-	TGTGCCAGCAGCTTAACGGGAGTAGGATCCTACGAGCAGTACTTC	CASSLTGVGSYEQYF
few	TRBJ2-5	14	TRBV30	-	TGTGCCTGGAGTTCTGGGGGCCGGGGAGAGACCCAGTACTTC	CAWSSGGRGETQYF
-	TRBJ1-5	15	TRBV29-1	-	TGCAGCGTTTCCCAGGTCGCGGGGGGAAATCAGCCCCAGCATTTT	CSVSQVAGGNQPQHF
-	TRBJ2-1	13	TRBV19	-	TGTGCCAGTAGCCCTCGACAGATCGGCGGGCAGTTCTTC	CASSPRQIGGQFF
few	TRBJ2-3	14	TRBV30	-	TGTGCCTACAGGGTTATGAAGAACACAGATACGCAGTATTTT	CAYRVMKNTDTQYF
-	TRBJ2-2	14	TRBV6-5	-	TGTGCCAGCAGTTACTCGCGGGGCGCCGGGGAGCTGTTTTTT	CASSYSRGAGELFF
few	TRBJ2-1	17	TRBV30	TRBD2	TGTGCCTGGAGTGGAGGCATCCTAGCGGGAGTAGGGAATGAGCAGTTCTTC	CAWSGGILAGVGNEQFF
-	TRBJ1-6	15	TRBV27	TRBD1	TGTGCCAGCAGTTTTGAGACAGGGCATAATTCACCCCTCCACTTT	CASSFETGHNSPLHF
few	TRBJ1-1	13	TRBV30	-	TGTGCCTGGAGTTTTCGACAGACCTCTGAAGCTTTCTTT	CAWSFRQTSEAFF
few	TRBJ2-7	14	TRBV30	-	TGTGCCTGGAGTGCTTCGTGGAGGGAATACGAGCAGTACTTC	CAWSASWREYEQYF
-	TRBJ1-3	15	TRBV15	-	TGTGCCACCAGCAGAGACCCGAGCTCTGGAAACACCATATATTTT	CATSRDPSSGNTIYF
few	TRBJ2-5	14	TRBV28	TRBD1	TGTGCCAGCAGTGAACTTACAGGGGTAGAGACCCAGTACTTC	CASSELTGVETQYF
many	TRBJ1-5	14	TRBV29-1	-	TGCAGCGTTGCCCTCGGGGGCGAGAATCAGCCCCAGCATTTT	CSVALGGENQPQHF
-	TRBJ1-2	14	TRBV4-1	-	TGCGCCAGCAGCCAAGATACCCAGGTATATGGCTACACCTTC	CASSQDTQVYGYTF
-	TRBJ1-2	14	TRBV7-9	-	TGTGCCAGCAGTCCTGTAGGTGACGGATATGGCTACACCTTC	CASSPVGDGYGYTF
few	TRBJ2-3	15	TRBV15	-	TGTGCCACCAGCGAGGGACCCTCGAGGGGAGATACGCAGTATTTT	CATSEGPSRGDTQYF
-	TRBJ2-1	15	TRBV11-3	TRBD2	TGTGCCAGCAGACCGAGAATAGCGGGAGTTCATGAGCAGTTCTTC	CASRPRIAGVHEQFF
-	TRBJ2-3	14	TRBV6-5	-	TGTGCCAGCAGTTACCGCGGGCCCCGAGATACGCAGTATTTT	CASSYRGPRDTQYF
-	TRBJ1-1	16	TRBV7-8	-	TGTGCCAGCAGCTTAAGCGGCGCAGGGAGGAACACTGAAGCTTTCTTT	CASSLSGAGRNTEAFF
-	TRBJ1-1	14	TRBV18	TRBD1	TGTGCCAGCTCACCCGACAGGGGAAACACTGAAGCTTTCTTT	CASSPDRGNTEAFF
-	TRBJ2-7	9	TRBV9	-	TGTGCCAAAGCCTACGAGCAGTACTTC	CAKAYEQYF
-	TRBJ2-6	19	TRBV7-3	TRBD1	TGTGCCAGCACCAGATATATTACCCGGGACAGCTCTGGGGCCAACGTCCTGACTTTC	CASTRYITRDSSGANVLTF
-	TRBJ2-5	16	TRBV9	TRBD2	TGTGCCAGCGCCAGCTCCGGACTAGTAGGACGAGAGACCCAGTACTTC	CASASSGLVGRETQYF
-	TRBJ2-7	14	TRBV29-1	TRBD1	TGCAGCGTTGCCGGGACAGGGAACGTCTACGAGCAGTACTTC	CSVAGTGNVYEQYF
few	TRBJ2-3	15	TRBV7-2	-	TGTGCCAGCAGCTTAAGGAGGGGCTCCGCAGATACGCAGTATTTT	CASSLRRGSADTQYF
few	TRBJ2-7	15	TRBV9	-	TGTGCCAGCAGCGTAGGTGGCAGTCCATCCTACGAGCAGTACTTC	CASSVGGSPSYEQYF
-	TRBJ1-1	15	TRBV7-9	-	TGTGCCAGCACCTCCGCCAGGGGAGGGCTTCTGGGAGCTTTCTTT	CASTSARGGLLGAFF
few	TRBJ2-6	15	TRBV28	-	TGTGCCAGCAGTCCCACTGGGGCTGGGGCCAACGTCCTGACTTTC	CASSPTGAGANVLTF
-	TRBJ1-4	13	TRBV19	-	TGTGCCAGTAAACAGGTTTTAAATGAAAAACTGTTTTTT	CASKQVLNEKLFF